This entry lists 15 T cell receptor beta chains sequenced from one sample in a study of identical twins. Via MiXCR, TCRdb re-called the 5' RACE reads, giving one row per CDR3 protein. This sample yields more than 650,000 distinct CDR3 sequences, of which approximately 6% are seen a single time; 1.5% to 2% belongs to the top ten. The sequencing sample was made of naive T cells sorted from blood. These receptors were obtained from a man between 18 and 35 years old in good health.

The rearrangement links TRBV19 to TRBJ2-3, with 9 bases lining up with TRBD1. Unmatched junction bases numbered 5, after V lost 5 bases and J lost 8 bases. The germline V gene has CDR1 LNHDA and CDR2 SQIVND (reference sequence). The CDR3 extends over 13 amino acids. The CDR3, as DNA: TGTGCCAGTAGTTCGGGACAGGGCAGTACGCAGTATTTT. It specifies CASSSGQGSTQYF.

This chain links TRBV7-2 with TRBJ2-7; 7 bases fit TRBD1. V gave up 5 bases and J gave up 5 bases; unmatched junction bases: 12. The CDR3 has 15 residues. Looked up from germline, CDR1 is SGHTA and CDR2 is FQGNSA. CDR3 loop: CASSPRAGGRNEQYF. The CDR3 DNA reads TGTGCCAGCAGCCCACGGGCAGGGGGTCGCAACGAGCAGTACTTC. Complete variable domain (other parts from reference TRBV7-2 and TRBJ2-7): GAGVSQSPSNKVTEKGKDVELRCDPISGHTALYWYRQSLGQGLEFLIYFQGNSAPDKSGLPSDRFSAERTGGSVSTLTIQRTQQEDSAVYLCASSPRAGGRNEQYFGPGTRLTVT.

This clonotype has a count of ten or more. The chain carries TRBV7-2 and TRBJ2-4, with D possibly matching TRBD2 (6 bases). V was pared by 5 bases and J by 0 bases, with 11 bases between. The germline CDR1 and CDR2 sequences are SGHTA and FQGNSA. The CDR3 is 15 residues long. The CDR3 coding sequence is TGTGCCAGCAGCGGAGGGCCCCTAGCCAAAAACATTCAGTACTTC. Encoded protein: CASSGGPLAKNIQYF.

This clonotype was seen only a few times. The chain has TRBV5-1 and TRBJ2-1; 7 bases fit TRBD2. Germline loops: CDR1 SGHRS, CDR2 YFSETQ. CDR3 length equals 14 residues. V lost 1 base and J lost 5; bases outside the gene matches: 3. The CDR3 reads CASSLPGTNNEQFF. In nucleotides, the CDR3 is TGCGCCAGCAGCTTGCCCGGGACTAACAATGAGCAGTTCTTC.

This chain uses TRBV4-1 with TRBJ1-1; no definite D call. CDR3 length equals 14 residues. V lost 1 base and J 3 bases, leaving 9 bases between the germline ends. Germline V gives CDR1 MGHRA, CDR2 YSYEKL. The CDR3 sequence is CASSQVPSDTEAFF. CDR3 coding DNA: TGCGCCAGCAGCCAAGTTCCCTCTGACACTGAAGCTTTCTTT.

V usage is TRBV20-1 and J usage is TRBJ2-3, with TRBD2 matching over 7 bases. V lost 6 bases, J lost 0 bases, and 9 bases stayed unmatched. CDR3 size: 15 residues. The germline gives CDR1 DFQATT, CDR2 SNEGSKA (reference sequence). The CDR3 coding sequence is TGCAGTGCCATTGTCATGACTAGCAGCACAGATACGCAGTATTTT. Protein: CSAIVMTSSTDTQYF.

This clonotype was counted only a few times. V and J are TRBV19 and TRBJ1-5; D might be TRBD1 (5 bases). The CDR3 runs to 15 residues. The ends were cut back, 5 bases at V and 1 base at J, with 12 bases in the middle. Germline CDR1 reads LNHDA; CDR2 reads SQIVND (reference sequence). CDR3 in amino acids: CASSVGTVSNQPQHF. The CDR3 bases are TGTGCCAGTAGTGTAGGGACGGTGAGCAATCAGCCCCAGCATTTT.

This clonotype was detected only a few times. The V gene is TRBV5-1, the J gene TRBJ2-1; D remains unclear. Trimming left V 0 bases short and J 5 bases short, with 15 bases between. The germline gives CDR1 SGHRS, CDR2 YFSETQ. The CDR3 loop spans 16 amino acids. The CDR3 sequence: CASSLDVGRLNNEQFF. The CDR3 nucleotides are TGCGCCAGCAGCTTGGATGTGGGAAGGCTTAACAATGAGCAGTTCTTC.

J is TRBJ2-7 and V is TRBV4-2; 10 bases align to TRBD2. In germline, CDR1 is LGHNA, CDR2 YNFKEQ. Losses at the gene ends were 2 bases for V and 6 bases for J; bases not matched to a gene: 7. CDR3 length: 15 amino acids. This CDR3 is CASSQLLAGVSEQYF. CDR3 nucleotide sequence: TGTGCCAGCAGCCAACTTCTAGCGGGAGTTAGCGAGCAGTACTTC.

The CDR3 region is CASSLAYYEQFF. For the CDR3, the DNA is TGTGCCAGCAGCTTAGCTTATTATGAGCAGTTCTTC. The V and J genes are TRBV7-2 and TRBJ2-1; no firm D call. Germline V gene lookup returns CDR1 SGHTA and CDR2 FQGNSA. V shed 0 bases and J shed 8 bases, with 5 bases lying between them. This CDR3 region has 12 residues.

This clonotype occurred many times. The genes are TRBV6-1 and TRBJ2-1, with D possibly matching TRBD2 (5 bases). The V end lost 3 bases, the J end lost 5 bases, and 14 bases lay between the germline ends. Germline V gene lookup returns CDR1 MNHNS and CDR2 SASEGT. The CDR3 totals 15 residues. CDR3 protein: CASSDGLHPNNEQFF. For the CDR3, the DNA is TGTGCCAGCAGTGACGGACTTCACCCCAACAATGAGCAGTTCTTC.

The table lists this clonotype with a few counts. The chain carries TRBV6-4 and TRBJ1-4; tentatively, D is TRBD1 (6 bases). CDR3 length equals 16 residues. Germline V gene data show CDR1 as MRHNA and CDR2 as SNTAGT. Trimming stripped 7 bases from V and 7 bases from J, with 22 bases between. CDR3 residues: CASMTATTGESEKLFF. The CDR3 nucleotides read TGTGCCAGCATGACCGCCACGACAGGAGAGAGTGAAAAACTGTTTTTT.

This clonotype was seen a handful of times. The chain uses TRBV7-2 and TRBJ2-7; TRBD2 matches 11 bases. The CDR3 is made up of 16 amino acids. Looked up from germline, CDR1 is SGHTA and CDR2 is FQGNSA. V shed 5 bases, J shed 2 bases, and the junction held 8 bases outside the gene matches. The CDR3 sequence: CASSPQPSGRTYEQYF. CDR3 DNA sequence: TGTGCCAGCAGCCCACAACCTAGCGGGAGGACCTACGAGCAGTACTTC.

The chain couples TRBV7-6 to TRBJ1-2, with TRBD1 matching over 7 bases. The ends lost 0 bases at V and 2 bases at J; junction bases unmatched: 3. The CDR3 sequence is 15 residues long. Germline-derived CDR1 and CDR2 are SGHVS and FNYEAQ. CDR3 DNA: TGTGCCAGCAGCTTAGCGGAGGGGGCGAACTATGGCTACACCTTC. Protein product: CASSLAEGANYGYTF.

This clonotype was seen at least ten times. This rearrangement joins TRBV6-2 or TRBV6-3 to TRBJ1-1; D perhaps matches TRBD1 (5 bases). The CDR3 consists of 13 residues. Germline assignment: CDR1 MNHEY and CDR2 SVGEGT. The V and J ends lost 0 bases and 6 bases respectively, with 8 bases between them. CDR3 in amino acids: CASSYSGGAEAFF. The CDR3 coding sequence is TGTGCCAGCAGTTACTCGGGAGGGGCTGAAGCTTTCTTT.